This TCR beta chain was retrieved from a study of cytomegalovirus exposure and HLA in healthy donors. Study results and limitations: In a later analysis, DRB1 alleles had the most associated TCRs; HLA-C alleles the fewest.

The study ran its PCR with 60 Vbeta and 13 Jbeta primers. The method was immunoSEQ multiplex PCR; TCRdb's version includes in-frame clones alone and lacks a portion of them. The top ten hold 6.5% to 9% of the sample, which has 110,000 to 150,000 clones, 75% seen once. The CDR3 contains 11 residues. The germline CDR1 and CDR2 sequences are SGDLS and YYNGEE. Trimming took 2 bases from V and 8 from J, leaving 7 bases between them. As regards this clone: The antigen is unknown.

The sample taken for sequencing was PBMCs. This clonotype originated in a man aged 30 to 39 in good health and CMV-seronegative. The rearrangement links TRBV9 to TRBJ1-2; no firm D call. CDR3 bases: TGTGCCAGCAGCGTTACCCGGGGCTACACCTTC. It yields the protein CASSVTRGYTF.